This TCR beta chain was captured in a study of T cells in tumors after PD-1 blockade. The repertoire was sequenced with immunoSEQ multiplex PCR; TCRdb's copy has only in-frame clones and lacks some. Counted here are about 63,000 clones, approximately 79% occurring once; the ten biggest clones make up about 4.8%. The CDR3 has 15 residues. Germline V gene lookup returns CDR1 LNHDA and CDR2 SQIVND (reference sequence). Trimming stripped 3 bases from V and 6 bases from J, with 17 bases between. The chain couples TRBV19 to TRBJ1-1; no reliable D call. This receptor was identified in a human donor with basal cell carcinoma. The source material was PBMCs, sampled after anti-PD-1 treatment. CDR3: CASSIFSGLRSEAFF. As DNA, the CDR3 is TGTGCCAGTAGTATTTTTTCCGGGCTGCGCTCTGAAGCTTTCTTT.